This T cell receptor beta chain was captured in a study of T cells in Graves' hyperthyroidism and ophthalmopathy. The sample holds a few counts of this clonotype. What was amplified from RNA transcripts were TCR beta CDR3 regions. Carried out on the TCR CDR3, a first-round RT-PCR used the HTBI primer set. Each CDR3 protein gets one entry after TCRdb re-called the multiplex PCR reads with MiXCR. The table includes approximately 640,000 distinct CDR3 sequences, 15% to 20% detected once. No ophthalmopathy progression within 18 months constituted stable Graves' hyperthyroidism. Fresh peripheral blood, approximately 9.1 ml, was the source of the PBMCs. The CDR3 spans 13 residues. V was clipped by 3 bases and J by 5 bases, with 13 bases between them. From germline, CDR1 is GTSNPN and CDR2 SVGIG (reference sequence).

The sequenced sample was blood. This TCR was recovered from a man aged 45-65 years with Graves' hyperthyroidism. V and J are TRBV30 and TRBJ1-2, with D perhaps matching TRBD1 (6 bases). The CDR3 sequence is CAWRALGQYGYTF. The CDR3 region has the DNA TGTGCCTGGAGGGCCCTCGGACAGTATGGCTACACCTTC. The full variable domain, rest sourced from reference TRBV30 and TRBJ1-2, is SQTIHQWPATLVQPVGSPLSLECTVEGTSNPNLYWYRQAAGRGLQLLFYSVGIGQISSEVPQNLSASRPQDRQFILSSKKLLLSDSGFYLCAWRALGQYGYTFGSGTRLTVV.